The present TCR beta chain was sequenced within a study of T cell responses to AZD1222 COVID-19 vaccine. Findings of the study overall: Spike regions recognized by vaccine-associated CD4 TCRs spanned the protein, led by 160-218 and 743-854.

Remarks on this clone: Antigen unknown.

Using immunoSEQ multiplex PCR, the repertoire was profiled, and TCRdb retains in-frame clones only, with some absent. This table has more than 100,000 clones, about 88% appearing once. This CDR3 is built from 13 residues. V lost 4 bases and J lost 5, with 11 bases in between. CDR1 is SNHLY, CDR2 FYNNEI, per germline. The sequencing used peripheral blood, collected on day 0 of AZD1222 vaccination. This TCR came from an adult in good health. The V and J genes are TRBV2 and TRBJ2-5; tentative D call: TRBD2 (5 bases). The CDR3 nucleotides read TGTGCCAGCAGTGTCGGGATTGGGGAGACCCAGTACTTC. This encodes CASSVGIGETQYF.